A selection of T cell receptor beta chains follows, all from one sample in a study of OX40 agonist ivuxolimab in advanced cancers. Profiling relied on immunoSEQ multiplex PCR, and the TCRdb table lists in-frame clones only, not all of them. This sample has approximately 96,000 clones, with less than 95% found just once. The sample was CD4+ or CD8+ T cells sorted from blood, taken in a trial of the OX40 agonist ivuxolimab. All receptors come from an adult with an advanced solid tumor such as melanoma, head and neck, liver or kidney cancer. CDR3s include the opening cysteine and the closing phenylalanine or tryptophan.

v_gene: TRBV5-6; CDR3aa: CASSSLSGRGTDTQYF
v_gene: TRBV2; CDR3aa: CASLWPALSGANVLTF
v_gene: TRBV5-1; CDR3aa: CASSLLGSAGANVLTF
v_gene: TRBV11-3; CDR3aa: CASSSGTSGRETQYF
v_gene: TRBV11-2; CDR3aa: CASSLVGGSMYNSPLHF
v_gene: TRBV29-1; CDR3aa: CSASRTRTDTQYF
v_gene: TRBV18; CDR3aa: CASSPGSGGGDTQYF
v_gene: TRBV7-9; CDR3aa: CASSLTSSYNEQFF
v_gene: TRBV10-2; CDR3aa: CASSEGQFEKLFF
v_gene: TRBV7-9; CDR3aa: CASSSQGGRNQPQHF
v_gene: TRBV5-8; CDR3aa: CASSLEFLAGVPETQYF
v_gene: TRBV18; CDR3aa: CASSPPASPYGYTF
v_gene: TRBV4-3; CDR3aa: CASSQLAGRSYEQYF
v_gene: TRBV5-4; CDR3aa: CASRGQEETQYF
v_gene: TRBV5-1; CDR3aa: CASSFGLAAYISYEQYF
v_gene: TRBV11-3; CDR3aa: CASSLSSGTNIQYF
v_gene: TRBV6-5; CDR3aa: CASSLRSEYQETQYF
v_gene: TRBV12-2; CDR3aa: CASRSRTSGRAGGETQYF
v_gene: TRBV6-1; CDR3aa: CASSETGQGHYGYTF
v_gene: TRBV27; CDR3aa: CASSLAGRIYEQYF
v_gene: TRBV6-5; CDR3aa: CASNRGGLNTGELFF
v_gene: TRBV11-2; CDR3aa: CASSPGTRAYGYTF
v_gene: TRBV5-6; CDR3aa: CASSGVLAPFYNEQFF
v_gene: TRBV5-1; CDR3aa: CASSRRLADTQYF
v_gene: TRBV5-5; CDR3aa: CASSWRQINTDTQYF
v_gene: TRBV27; CDR3aa: CASSLLSGDYEQYF
v_gene: TRBV2; CDR3aa: CASLEDRAAEKLFF
v_gene: TRBV10-3; CDR3aa: CAISESRGDQTQYF
v_gene: TRBV7-9; CDR3aa: CASSLGTGFYEQYF
v_gene: TRBV9; CDR3aa: CASSVDHGRARFF
v_gene: TRBV9; CDR3aa: CASSLQGTGGQETQYF
v_gene: TRBV19; CDR3aa: CASSPRATETQYF
v_gene: TRBV14; CDR3aa: CASSQGTPRSSYEQYF
v_gene: TRBV2; CDR3aa: CASGRQEISEQYF
v_gene: TRBV5-1; CDR3aa: CASSLVLGEDYGYTF
v_gene: TRBV4-3; CDR3aa: CASSQTASSGANVLTF
v_gene: TRBV5-8; CDR3aa: CASPSRVQEAFF